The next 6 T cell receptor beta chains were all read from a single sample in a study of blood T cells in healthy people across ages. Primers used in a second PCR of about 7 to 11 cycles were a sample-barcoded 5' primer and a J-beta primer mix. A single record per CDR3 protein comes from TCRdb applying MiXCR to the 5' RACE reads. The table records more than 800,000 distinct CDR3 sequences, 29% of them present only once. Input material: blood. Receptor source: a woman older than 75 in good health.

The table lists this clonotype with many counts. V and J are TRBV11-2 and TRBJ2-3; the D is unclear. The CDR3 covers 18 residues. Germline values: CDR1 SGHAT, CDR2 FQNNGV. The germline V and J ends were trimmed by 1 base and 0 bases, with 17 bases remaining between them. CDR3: CASSLARALGTSTDTQYF. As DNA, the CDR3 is TGTGCCAGCAGCTTAGCTCGGGCACTCGGAACTAGCACAGATACGCAGTATTTT.

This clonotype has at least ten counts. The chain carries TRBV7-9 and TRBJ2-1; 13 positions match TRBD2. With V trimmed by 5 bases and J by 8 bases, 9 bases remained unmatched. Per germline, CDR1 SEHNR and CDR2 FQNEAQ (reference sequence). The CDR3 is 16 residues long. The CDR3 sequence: CASSHRTSGGQYEQFF. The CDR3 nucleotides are TGTGCCAGCAGCCACCGGACTAGCGGGGGACAGTATGAGCAGTTCTTC.

The CDR3 region is CASSPVPTGEAFF. Here the CDR3 DNA reads TGCGCCAGCAGCCCCGTCCCGACAGGGGAAGCTTTCTTT. This chain links TRBV5-1 with TRBJ1-1; TRBD1 matches 7 bases. CDR3 size: 13 residues. The germline V gene has CDR1 SGHRS and CDR2 YFSETQ. The V and J ends lost 4 bases and 8 bases, in that order; junction bases with no gene match: 8.

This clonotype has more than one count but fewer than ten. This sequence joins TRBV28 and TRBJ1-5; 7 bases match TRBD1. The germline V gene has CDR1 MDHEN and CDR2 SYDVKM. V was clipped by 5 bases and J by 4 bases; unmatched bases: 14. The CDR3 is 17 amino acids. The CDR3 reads CASSRETGHYSNQPQHF. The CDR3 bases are TGTGCCAGCAGTCGCGAGACAGGGCACTATAGTAATCAGCCCCAGCATTTT.

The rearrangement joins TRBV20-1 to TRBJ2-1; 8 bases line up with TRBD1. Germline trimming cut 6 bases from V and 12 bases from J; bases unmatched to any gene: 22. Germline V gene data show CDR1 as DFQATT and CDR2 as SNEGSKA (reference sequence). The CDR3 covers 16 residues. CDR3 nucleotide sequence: TGCAGTGCCCATACGACAGACAGGGGCGCACTGTATGCGCAGTTCTTC. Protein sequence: CSAHTTDRGALYAQFF.

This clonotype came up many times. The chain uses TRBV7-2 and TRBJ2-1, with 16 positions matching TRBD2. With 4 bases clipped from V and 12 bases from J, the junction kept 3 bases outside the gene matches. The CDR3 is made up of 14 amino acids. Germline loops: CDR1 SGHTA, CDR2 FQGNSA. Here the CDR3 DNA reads TGTGCCAGCAGCTATGGGACTAGCGGGGGGGGGCAGTTCTTC. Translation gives CASSYGTSGGGQFF.